These 31 T cell receptor beta chains share one sample of origin, sequenced in a study of blood T cell repertoires in COVID-19. Some clones are missing from TCRdb's copy, which holds only in-frame ones; the method was immunoSEQ multiplex PCR. The table records 100,000 or so clones, 65% to 90% of them present only once. The sequencing input was PBMCs or T cells enriched from blood (not recorded which). These receptors originate from a woman aged 45 to 65 who had recovered from COVID-19.

In this sample, this clone turned up a few times. The rearrangement uses TRBV24-1 and TRBJ1-5; D is possibly TRBD1 (5 bases). CDR1 is KGHDR, CDR2 SFDVKD, per germline. The CDR3 extends over 14 amino acids. V gave up 3 bases and J gave up 4 bases, with 9 bases separating them. This chain's CDR3 is CATSDPRVNQPQHF. CDR3 in DNA: TGTGCCACCAGTGATCCCAGGGTAAATCAGCCCCAGCATTTT.

The chain couples TRBV19 to TRBJ2-1, with 10 bases aligning to TRBD2. Germline V gene lookup returns CDR1 LNHDA and CDR2 SQIVND (reference sequence). The CDR3 is made up of 18 amino acids. V shed 4 bases, J shed 0 bases, and the junction held 9 bases outside the gene matches. The CDR3 here is CASSNSLGLAVSYNEQFF. The CDR3 DNA follows: TGTGCCAGTAGTAACTCACTCGGACTAGCGGTCTCCTACAATGAGCAGTTCTTC. Full variable domain (missing parts from reference TRBV19 and TRBJ2-1): DGGITQSPKYLFRKEGQNVTLSCEQNLNHDAMYWYRQDPGQGLRLIYYSQIVNDFQKGDIAEGYSVSREKKESFPLTVTSAQKNPTAFYLCASSNSLGLAVSYNEQFFGPGTRLTVL.

The chain recombines TRBV12-3 or TRBV12-4 with TRBJ2-7, with D possibly TRBD1 on 6 matching bases. The V end was cut by 6 bases, the J end by 2 bases, with 8 bases between. The CDR3 is 12 amino acids. In nucleotides, the CDR3 is TGTGCCAGCAGCACAGGGACCTACGAGCAGTACTTC. Residues: CASSTGTYEQYF.

The chain employs TRBV20-1 and TRBJ2-1, with D possibly being TRBD2 (5 bases). The CDR3 has 11 residues. Germline-derived CDR1 and CDR2 are DFQATT and SNEGSKA (reference sequence). Written as DNA, the CDR3 is TGCAGCCTCATAGCGTCCCATGAGCAGTTCTTC. Translation gives CSLIASHEQFF.

The chain combines TRBV5-6 with TRBJ2-1; 8 bases map to TRBD2. Germline V gene sequence: CDR1 SGHDT, CDR2 YYEEEE. The CDR3 runs 16 residues. Trimming at V came to 0 bases and at J to 7 bases, leaving 9 bases not matched to a gene. This chain's CDR3 is CASSLAIAGNRNEQFF. The CDR3, as DNA: TGTGCCAGCAGCTTGGCCATAGCGGGGAACCGGAATGAGCAGTTCTTC.

This clone turned up a few times. The chain combines TRBV19 with TRBJ2-3; 8 bases fit TRBD2. The CDR3 is made up of 15 amino acids. Germline CDR1 reads LNHDA; CDR2 reads SQIVND (reference sequence). The junction had 6 bases not matched to a gene; V was cut back by 5 bases and J by 2 bases. The CDR3 loop is CASSVSGNPTDTQYF. The CDR3 DNA sequence: TGTGCCAGTAGTGTTAGCGGGAACCCCACAGATACGCAGTATTTT.

The V and J genes are TRBV9 and TRBJ1-5, with D perhaps matching TRBD1 (5 bases). The germline V gene encodes CDR1 SGDLS and CDR2 YYNGEE. The V and J ends lost 0 bases and 9 bases respectively, with 13 bases between them. The CDR3 spans 14 residues. The CDR3 coding sequence is TGTGCCAGCAGCGTAGATGCAGGGAGGAGGCCCCAGCATTTT. Residues: CASSVDAGRRPQHF.

J is TRBJ1-2 and V is TRBV29-1; 8 bases match TRBD1. J was trimmed by 8 bases and V by 6 bases; bases with no gene match: 8. Germline V gene lookup returns CDR1 SQVTM and CDR2 ANQGSEA. The CDR3 totals 12 residues. The CDR3, as DNA: TGCAGCGTCGAACCGGGACAGGCCGGCTACACCTTC. Translated, it gives CSVEPGQAGYTF.

This chain uses TRBV14 with TRBJ1-1; possibly TRBD1 for D (6 bases). V lost 5 bases and J lost 0, with 16 bases in between. The CDR3 covers 16 residues. Germline V lookup: CDR1 SGHDN, CDR2 FVKESK. The DNA of the CDR3 is TGTGCCAGCAGCGACGGTAGGGGGACCATGAACACTGAAGCTTTCTTT. It is translated as CASSDGRGTMNTEAFF. The whole variable domain, filled in from reference TRBV14 and TRBJ1-1, reads EAGVTQFPSHSVIEKGQTVTLRCDPISGHDNLYWYRRVMGKEIKFLLHFVKESKQDESGMPNNRFLAERTGGTYSTLKVQPAELEDSGVYFCASSDGRGTMNTEAFFGQGTRLTVV.

The chain couples TRBV28 to TRBJ2-2; D unclear. The germline gives CDR1 MDHEN, CDR2 SYDVKM. Deletions cut 9 bases from V and 6 bases from J, with 8 bases between. This CDR3 comprises 11 residues. CDR3 residues: CASKESGELFF. The CDR3 DNA follows: TGTGCCAGTAAAGAGTCCGGGGAGCTGTTTTTT.

The rearrangement uses TRBV4-1 and TRBJ2-7, with TRBD1 identical over 8 bases. Germline CDR1 and CDR2: MGHRA and YSYEKL. J lost 4 bases, V lost 0 bases, and 8 bases had no gene match. The CDR3 totals 16 residues. The CDR3 spells CASSQDIGTGQYEQYF. CDR3 bases: TGCGCCAGCAGCCAAGATATTGGGACAGGACAGTACGAGCAGTACTTC.

This clone has just one count. The rearrangement links TRBV28 to TRBJ2-7; TRBD1 matches 9 bases. Germline CDR1 is MDHEN and CDR2 is SYDVKM. This CDR3 is built from 13 residues. J gave up 6 bases and V 6 bases, and 6 bases lay outside the gene matches. CDR3 amino acids: CASRRQGDPEQYF. The CDR3 coding sequence is TGTGCCAGCAGGAGACAGGGGGACCCCGAGCAGTACTTC.

This clone came up a few times. This chain uses TRBV5-1 with TRBJ1-4; D is possibly TRBD1 (5 bases). V shed 2 bases and J shed 0 bases, with 8 bases lying between them. The germline CDR1 and CDR2 sequences are SGHRS and YFSETQ. The CDR3 has 15 amino acids. This CDR3 reads CASSFGASTNEKLFF. The DNA of the CDR3 is TGCGCCAGCAGCTTTGGGGCCTCAACTAATGAAAAACTGTTTTTT.

The rearrangement joins TRBV18 to TRBJ2-1; 9 nucleotides agree with TRBD1. Germline assignment: CDR1 KGHSH and CDR2 LQKENI. The CDR3 consists of 14 residues. After removal of 5 bases from V and 5 bases from J, the junction contained 4 bases not matched to a gene. The CDR3 nucleotides read TGTGCCAGCTCATCGCGGACAGGGGACAATGAGCAGTTCTTC. Translated: CASSSRTGDNEQFF.

This clone has only a few counts. The chain joins TRBV3-1 (or the pseudogene TRBV3-2) to TRBJ1-5, with a tentative D call TRBD1 (6 bases). This CDR3 is built from 14 residues. Per germline, CDR1 LGHDT and CDR2 YNNKEL (reference sequence). The germline V and J ends were trimmed by 6 bases and 1 base, with 10 bases remaining between them. Here the CDR3 DNA reads TGTGCCAGCAGTGGGGGGGCGAGCAATCAGCCCCAGCATTTT. This sequence encodes CASSGGASNQPQHF.

The V and J genes are TRBV5-1 and TRBJ1-5; D gene ambiguous. The germline gives CDR1 SGHRS, CDR2 YFSETQ. V was pared by 4 bases and J by 8 bases, with 19 bases between. CDR3 length: 15 residues. For the CDR3, the DNA is TGCGCCAGCAGCCTGTATCCAGGCTCCCAAGAGCCCCAGCATTTT. This codes for CASSLYPGSQEPQHF.

V and J are TRBV3-1 (or the pseudogene TRBV3-2) and TRBJ1-4; D is uncertain. In germline, CDR1 is LGHDT, CDR2 YNNKEL (reference sequence). This CDR3 comprises 12 residues. Trimming removed 1 base from V and 11 bases from J, with 8 bases in between. The CDR3 spells CASSQVEGKLFF. DNA of the CDR3: TGTGCCAGCAGCCAAGTAGAGGGCAAACTGTTTTTT.

The rearrangement joins TRBV5-1 to TRBJ2-7; TRBD2 aligns across 8 bases. This CDR3 is 14 amino acids long. The J segment lost 2 bases and the V segment lost 2 bases, leaving 3 bases of the junction unmatched. Germline lookup yields CDR1 SGHRS and CDR2 YFSETQ. The CDR3 coding sequence is TGCGCCAGCAGCTTAGAAGCGGGAGCCTACGAGCAGTACTTC. It specifies CASSLEAGAYEQYF.

This clone was counted once. The J gene is TRBJ2-2, the V gene TRBV7-9, with no clear D. Germline values: CDR1 SEHNR, CDR2 FQNEAQ (reference sequence). The V end lost 1 base, the J end lost 3 bases, and 6 bases lay between the germline ends. The CDR3 extends over 14 amino acids. The CDR3 sequence is CASSLVTDTGELFF. The CDR3 nucleotides are TGTGCCAGCAGCTTAGTAACTGACACCGGGGAGCTGTTTTTT.

The J gene is TRBJ2-5, the V gene TRBV13, with 10 positions matching TRBD2. The V and J ends lost 2 bases and 5 bases, in that order; junction bases with no gene match: 8. Per germline, CDR1 PRHDT and CDR2 FYEKMQ (reference sequence). The CDR3 consists of 16 residues. CDR3 protein: CASSLYLAGVSETQYF. The DNA of the CDR3 is TGTGCCAGCAGCTTATACCTAGCGGGAGTATCGGAGACCCAGTACTTC.

The chain joins TRBV14 to TRBJ2-4; D is perhaps TRBD1 (6 bases). The CDR3 runs to 14 residues. Germline CDR1 SGHDN, CDR2 FVKESK. The ends were cut back, 3 bases at V and 4 bases at J, with 10 bases in the middle. The CDR3 is CASSQGTTKNIQYF. DNA of the CDR3: TGTGCCAGCAGCCAGGGGACAACGAAAAACATTCAGTACTTC.

The chain joins TRBV7-9 to TRBJ2-7; 12 nucleotides match TRBD2. The CDR3 is 15 amino acids. CDR1 is SEHNR and CDR2 is FQNEAQ in the germline V gene (reference sequence). The trim removed 5 bases at V and 2 bases at J, leaving 4 bases unmatched. CDR3 sequence reads: CASSPRLAGAYEQYF. The DNA of the CDR3 is TGTGCCAGCAGCCCGAGACTAGCGGGGGCCTACGAGCAGTACTTC.

This chain joins TRBV9 and TRBJ2-5, with 7 bases identical to TRBD1. From germline, CDR1 is SGDLS and CDR2 YYNGEE. The CDR3 loop spans 15 amino acids. V gave up 6 bases and J gave up 2 bases; unmatched junction bases: 10. The CDR3 DNA sequence: TGTGCCAGCACGGCGTCCCCAGGGGGTCAAGAGACCCAGTACTTC. The encoded protein is CASTASPGGQETQYF.

The V and J genes are TRBV6-5 and TRBJ1-2; D not certain. This CDR3 region has 11 residues. Looked up from germline, CDR1 is MNHEY and CDR2 is SVGAGI. V was trimmed by 2 bases and J by 7 bases, leaving 5 bases between them. Here the CDR3 reads CASSYLGGYTF. CDR3 nucleotide sequence: TGTGCCAGCAGTTACCTCGGTGGCTACACCTTC.

V is TRBV27 and J is TRBJ2-1; 8 nucleotides align to TRBD2. The J segment lost 0 bases and the V segment lost 6 bases, leaving 4 bases of the junction unmatched. Looked up from germline, CDR1 is MNHEY and CDR2 is SMNVEV (reference sequence). This CDR3 spans 15 amino acids. The CDR3: CASRGTRSSYNEQFF. Written as DNA, the CDR3 is TGTGCCAGCAGGGGGACTAGAAGCTCCTACAATGAGCAGTTCTTC.

The chain links TRBV5-4 to TRBJ2-5; 10 bases fit TRBD1. Per the germline V gene, CDR1 is SGHNT and CDR2 is YYREEE (reference sequence). Trimming at V came to 2 bases and at J to 4 bases, leaving 11 bases not matched to a gene. The CDR3 spans 17 residues. As DNA, the CDR3 is TGTGCCAGCAGCTTTCCCCCGACAGGGGGCCTATTAGAGACCCAGTACTTC. Encoded protein: CASSFPPTGGLLETQYF.

The rearrangement uses TRBV9 and TRBJ2-1; 13 bases align to TRBD2. Trimming at V came to 3 bases and at J to 6 bases, leaving 12 bases not matched to a gene. Germline loops: CDR1 SGDLS, CDR2 YYNGEE. The CDR3 runs 18 residues. The CDR3 is CASSATSGRGRISNEQFF. The CDR3 DNA follows: TGTGCCAGCAGCGCCACTAGCGGGAGGGGCCGGATCTCCAATGAGCAGTTCTTC.

The chain uses TRBV9 and TRBJ2-7; 10 positions agree with TRBD1. The CDR3 consists of 15 residues. After removal of 4 bases from V and 3 bases from J, the junction contained 7 bases not matched to a gene. The germline V gene encodes CDR1 SGDLS and CDR2 YYNGEE. The CDR3 region is CASSTRQGADYEQYF. CDR3 DNA: TGTGCCAGCAGCACCCGACAGGGGGCTGACTACGAGCAGTACTTC.

This clone was seen only a few times. The chain carries TRBV28 and TRBJ1-3; D not certain. CDR1 and CDR2 from the germline V gene are MDHEN and SYDVKM. The ends were cut back, 5 bases at V and 8 bases at J, with 10 bases in the middle. This CDR3 has 12 amino acids. The CDR3 is CASSNPLDTIYF. For the CDR3, the DNA is TGTGCCAGCAGTAACCCACTGGACACCATATATTTT.

The rearrangement joins TRBV6-5 to TRBJ1-6, with 7 bases fitting TRBD1. In germline, CDR1 is MNHEY, CDR2 SVGAGI. There are 14 residues in the CDR3. V was pared by 5 bases and J by 9 bases, with 7 bases of the junction left unmatched. The CDR3, as DNA: TGTGCCAGCAGTACAGGGGCTGGGGGTTCACCCCTCCACTTT. Amino acids: CASSTGAGGSPLHF.

There are a few counts of this clone. The chain recombines TRBV3-1 (or the pseudogene TRBV3-2) with TRBJ1-1, with no clear D. CDR3 length: 13 residues. Germline loops: CDR1 LGHDT, CDR2 YNNKEL (reference sequence). V dropped 2 bases and J dropped 12 bases, with 16 bases sitting between them. The CDR3 nucleotides read TGTGCCAGCAGCCAAAGGTCTACAGAGCTTACTTTCTTT. Translated, it gives CASSQRSTELTFF.